This T cell receptor beta chain was observed in a study of cytomegalovirus exposure and HLA in healthy donors. Study findings and constraints: It was confirmed in vitro that three of the CMV-associated chains were specific for CMV antigens.

Both 60 Vbeta primers and 13 Jbeta primers went into the PCR. Here immunoSEQ multiplex PCR was the method, and the copy in TCRdb shows in-frame clones only, minus some. Altogether about 98,000 clones are present, under 75% being singletons, with the ten largest covering under 2.5%. Only a few counts were recorded for this clone. Its specificity is not known. Sequences were obtained from PBMCs. The receptor was isolated from a man aged 50-60 years in good health and CMV-seronegative.

CDR3 protein: CASSQEEDSNQPQHF. The DNA for the CDR3 is TGCGCCAGCAGCCAAGAGGAGGATAGCAATCAGCCCCAGCATTTT. This sequence joins TRBV4-1 and TRBJ1-5; no firm D call. V was pared by 0 bases and J by 0 bases, with 6 bases between. The CDR3 extends over 15 amino acids. The germline CDR1 and CDR2 sequences are MGHRA and YSYEKL.